Below, one T cell receptor (beta chain) is given with its context. The data were obtained in a study of blood T cell repertoires in COVID-19. Across the whole study: In each case, the material was cDNA or gDNA derived from T cells, B-cell-depleted T cells, or PBMCs.

As originally analysed: Researchers report that nucleated cell counts were estimated from reference gene primer amplification. TCRdb's copy holds only in-frame clones and misses some; the assay was immunoSEQ multiplex PCR. V and J calls and clone size are given by that table; D and trimming were obtained from the DNA. This table has 84,000 or so clones, over 75% appearing once. V lost 2 bases, J lost 2 bases, and 17 bases lay in between. Germline CDR1 is SGHDT and CDR2 is YYEEEE. CDR3 length: 16 residues. Sample: peripheral blood. The rearrangement joins TRBV5-6 to TRBJ2-7, with TRBD2 as a possible D gene (6 bases). The clonotype was recovered from a human donor in a cohort sampled during active COVID-19. The CDR3 loop reads CASSLAQGRDTYEQYF. DNA of the CDR3: TGTGCCAGCAGCTTAGCCCAAGGGCGGGATACCTACGAGCAGTACTTC.